The 17 T cell receptor beta chains in this list originate from one sample, sequenced in a study of cytomegalovirus exposure and HLA in healthy donors. The PCR employed 60 Vbeta primers together with 13 Jbeta primers. Sequencing used immunoSEQ multiplex PCR; TCRdb keeps in-frame clones, though not all of them. This sample's clone table lists approximately 50,000 clones. Material: PBMCs. All receptors derive from a male donor in good health and CMV-seronegative.

The J gene is TRBJ1-2, the V gene TRBV5-1, with D possibly matching TRBD1 (6 bases). Germline values: CDR1 SGHRS, CDR2 YFSETQ. Trimming stripped 1 base from V and 0 bases from J, with 19 bases between. The CDR3 consists of 18 residues. The CDR3 is CASSLRGTGRGSNYGYTF. CDR3 in DNA: TGCGCCAGCAGCTTGAGGGGTACAGGGAGAGGGTCTAACTATGGCTACACCTTC. The full variable domain, completed using reference TRBV5-1 and TRBJ1-2, is KAGVTQTPRYLIKTRGQQVTLSCSPISGHRSVSWYQQTPGQGLQFLFEYFSETQRNKGNFPGRFSGRQFSNSRSEMNVSTLELGDSALYLCASSLRGTGRGSNYGYTFGSGTRLTVV.

This rearrangement joins TRBV9 to TRBJ2-3; 7 positions match TRBD2. V lost 1 base and J lost 1; bases outside the gene matches: 12. The germline gives CDR1 SGDLS, CDR2 YYNGEE. CDR3 length: 18 residues. The CDR3: CASSVRSGEPSGTDTQYF. CDR3 nucleotide sequence: TGTGCCAGCAGCGTAAGAAGCGGGGAACCCAGTGGCACAGATACGCAGTATTTT.

This sequence joins TRBV2 and TRBJ2-2; tentative D call: TRBD1 (6 bases). Germline assignment: CDR1 SNHLY and CDR2 FYNNEI. V was pared by 7 bases and J by 2 bases, with 14 bases between. The length of the CDR3 is 15 residues. CDR3 amino acids: CASTVDSPNTGELFF. The CDR3 coding sequence is TGTGCCAGCACCGTGGACAGCCCAAACACCGGGGAGCTGTTTTTT.

CDR3 region: CASSQTGISYNEQFF. In DNA, the CDR3 is TGCGCCAGCAGCCAGACAGGTATCTCTTACAATGAGCAGTTCTTC. The rearrangement joins TRBV4-1 to TRBJ2-1, with D maybe TRBD1 (6 bases). Germline values: CDR1 MGHRA, CDR2 YSYEKL. CDR3 length: 15 residues. V was clipped by 3 bases and J by 4 bases, with 13 bases between them.

The chain joins TRBV30 to TRBJ2-3; unclear D gene. This CDR3 region has 11 residues. Germline loops: CDR1 GTSNPN, CDR2 SVGIG (reference sequence). V lost 2 bases and J 7 bases, leaving 7 bases between the germline ends. The CDR3 here is CAWSSPNTQYF. The CDR3 bases are TGTGCCTGGAGTTCCCCTAATACGCAGTATTTT.

The chain joins TRBV4-1 to TRBJ1-3; 7 bases are shared with TRBD1. V shed 4 bases, J shed 10 bases, and the junction held 16 bases outside the gene matches. Germline-derived CDR1 and CDR2 are MGHRA and YSYEKL. This CDR3 has 16 residues. The CDR3 nucleotides are TGCGCCAGCAGCCTTCAAATGACAGGGCAACTTAATACCATATATTTT. Translated: CASSLQMTGQLNTIYF.

The CDR3 nucleotides read TGTGCCAGCAGGAGGACAGATAGCAATCAGCCCCAGCATTTT. As protein: CASRRTDSNQPQHF. The chain is built from TRBV2 and TRBJ1-5; D is perhaps TRBD1 (6 bases). Trimming stripped 6 bases from V and 0 bases from J, with 9 bases between. The germline V gene has CDR1 SNHLY and CDR2 FYNNEI. The CDR3 is 14 residues long.

The chain links TRBV18 to TRBJ1-4, with TRBD1 matching over 10 bases. The ends lost 3 bases at V and 7 bases at J; junction bases unmatched: 8. There are 16 residues in the CDR3. From germline, CDR1 is KGHSH and CDR2 LQKENI. In DNA form, the CDR3 reads TGTGCCAGCTCACCGGGACAGGGGAAGTTCCGTGAAAAACTGTTTTTT. It is translated as CASSPGQGKFREKLFF.

The rearrangement links TRBV2 to TRBJ1-2; maybe TRBD1 (6 bases). The ends were cut back, 6 bases at V and 3 bases at J, with 14 bases in the middle. Germline V gene data show CDR1 as SNHLY and CDR2 as FYNNEI. This CDR3 region has 14 residues. CDR3 in DNA: TGTGCCAGCAGACCCGACAGGTCCTACTATGGCTACACCTTC. It encodes CASRPDRSYYGYTF.

The chain recombines TRBV19 with TRBJ1-2; D ambiguous. Trimming cost V 6 bases and J 3 bases, with 8 bases left between them. Germline values: CDR1 LNHDA, CDR2 SQIVND (reference sequence). CDR3 length: 12 residues. The CDR3 region is CASRIPDYGYTF. The DNA for the CDR3 is TGTGCCAGTAGAATACCGGACTATGGCTACACCTTC.

The V and J genes are TRBV30 and TRBJ2-7, with D perhaps matching TRBD2 (5 bases). The V end was cut by 1 base, the J end by 2 bases, with 6 bases between. The V gene's germline CDR1 is GTSNPN and CDR2 SVGIG (reference sequence). The CDR3 length is 12 residues. CDR3 amino acids: CAWSDGAYEQYF. The CDR3, as DNA: TGTGCCTGGAGTGACGGGGCCTACGAGCAGTACTTC.

This chain connects TRBV7-6 to TRBJ1-1; TRBD1 matches 9 bases. The CDR3 extends over 17 amino acids. Per the germline V gene, CDR1 is SGHVS and CDR2 is FNYEAQ. Trimming removed 1 base from V and 1 base from J; junction bases left unmatched: 7. CDR3 DNA: TGTGCCAGCAGCTTAGAGGGGACAGGGAGGACGAACACTGAAGCTTTCTTT. Encoded protein: CASSLEGTGRTNTEAFF.

The genes are TRBV15 and TRBJ1-5, with TRBD1 as a possible D gene (5 bases). V lost 5 bases and J lost 1, with 18 bases in between. This CDR3 has 17 amino acids. CDR1 LNHNV and CDR2 YYDKDF come from the germline V gene (reference sequence). The CDR3 bases are TGTGCCACCAGCGGGGGGACCCTCCGGGACAGCAATCAGCCCCAGCATTTT. It codes for CATSGGTLRDSNQPQHF.

V gene TRBV27 combines with J gene TRBJ1-2; 7 bases are a match to TRBD1. Germline V gives CDR1 MNHEY, CDR2 SMNVEV (reference sequence). The CDR3 runs to 14 residues. With V trimmed by 4 bases and J by 5 bases, 7 bases remained unmatched. In DNA, the CDR3 is TGTGCCAGCAGTTGGGGCAGGGGGAATTATGGCTACACCTTC. Translated: CASSWGRGNYGYTF.

The chain joins TRBV6-5 to TRBJ2-1; 8 bases agree with TRBD2. Germline CDR1 is MNHEY and CDR2 is SVGAGI. This CDR3 is 15 amino acids long. V lost 2 bases, J lost 9 bases, and 9 bases stayed unmatched. The CDR3 loop reads CASSYGSGGRFEQFF. CDR3 sequence (DNA): TGTGCCAGCAGTTACGGGTCGGGGGGGCGATTTGAGCAGTTCTTC.

V is TRBV19 and J is TRBJ1-1, with 7 nucleotides matching TRBD1. The length of the CDR3 is 14 residues. CDR1 is LNHDA, CDR2 SQIVND, per germline (reference sequence). V trimming: 5 bases; J trimming: 5 bases; junction bases outside the gene matches: 8. CDR3 in amino acids: CASSSWDSPTEAFF. In DNA form, the CDR3 reads TGTGCCAGTAGTTCCTGGGACAGCCCGACTGAAGCTTTCTTT.

This chain connects TRBV2 to TRBJ2-7; the D is unclear. V was shortened by 3 bases and J by 2 bases, with 11 bases between the two germline ends. This CDR3 contains 14 residues. Germline V gives CDR1 SNHLY, CDR2 FYNNEI. CDR3 region: CASSDAAAPYEQYF. For the CDR3, the DNA is TGTGCCAGCAGTGATGCGGCAGCACCCTACGAGCAGTACTTC. Using reference TRBV2 and TRBJ2-7 for the parts outside the CDR3, the full variable domain is EPEVTQTPSHQVTQMGQEVILRCVPISNHLYFYWYRQILGQKVEFLVSFYNNEISEKSEIFDDQFSVERPDGSNFTLKIRSTKLEDSAMYFCASSDAAAPYEQYFGPGTRLTVT.